These 17 T cell receptor beta chains were sequenced from one sample in a study of PD-L1 blockade in urothelial cancer. The table came from immunoSEQ multiplex PCR; TCRdb's copy has only in-frame clones and leaves some out. This repertoire shows 90,000 or so clones, about 89% found once; its top ten account for over 0.95%. Time point given: pretreatment peripheral blood. The starting material was PBMCs, obtained around atezolizumab (anti-PD-L1) treatment. Source of these receptors: a woman over 75 with urothelial cancer.

The chain links TRBV29-1 to TRBJ1-5; D unclear. This CDR3 comprises 12 residues. CDR1 is SQVTM and CDR2 is ANQGSEA in the germline V gene. Trimming stripped 4 bases from V and 5 bases from J, with 9 bases between. This chain's CDR3 is CSVGGVDQPQHF. The CDR3 DNA sequence: TGCAGCGTTGGAGGAGTTGATCAGCCCCAGCATTTT.

V usage is TRBV19 and J usage is TRBJ2-1, with 10 bases matching TRBD1. J gave up 6 bases and V 6 bases, and 8 bases lay outside the gene matches. Per germline, CDR1 LNHDA and CDR2 SQIVND (reference sequence). This CDR3 region has 15 residues. The CDR3 DNA reads as TGTGCCAGTAGCCTCCGGGACAGGGGATTCAATGAGCAGTTCTTC. The encoded protein is CASSLRDRGFNEQFF.

This clone has a single count. This rearrangement joins TRBV9 to TRBJ1-4; D not resolved. V was clipped by 2 bases and J by 0 bases, with 8 bases between them. The germline CDR1 and CDR2 sequences are SGDLS and YYNGEE. The CDR3 totals 15 residues. The DNA for the CDR3 is TGTGCCAGCAGCGTCTCAGGATCAACTAATGAAAAACTGTTTTTT. As protein: CASSVSGSTNEKLFF.

The J gene is TRBJ1-5, the V gene TRBV6-5, with TRBD1 as a possible D gene (6 bases). V was cut by 3 bases and J by 3 bases, with 9 bases left in between. Per germline, CDR1 MNHEY and CDR2 SVGAGI. This CDR3 region has 14 residues. CDR3 sequence (DNA): TGTGCCAGCAGTTATGACAGGAACAATCAGCCCCAGCATTTT. Translation gives CASSYDRNNQPQHF.

The chain employs TRBV27 and TRBJ2-7, with D possibly being TRBD2 (6 bases). Per the germline V gene, CDR1 is MNHEY and CDR2 is SMNVEV (reference sequence). V lost 3 bases and J lost 4, with 7 bases in between. The CDR3 runs 12 residues. The CDR3 DNA is TGTGCCAGCAGTTTGGGGGGATACGAGCAGTACTTC. Translating it yields CASSLGGYEQYF.

The chain combines TRBV28 with TRBJ2-7; TRBD2 might be the D (6 bases). V was shortened by 1 base and J by 0 bases, with 13 bases between the two germline ends. CDR1 MDHEN and CDR2 SYDVKM come from the germline V gene. The CDR3 has 16 amino acids. The CDR3 bases are TGTGCCAGCAGTTTATTTTTACGGAGGGGCTCCTACGAGCAGTACTTC. Translated, it gives CASSLFLRRGSYEQYF.

This clone has only a few counts. The chain links TRBV6-1 to TRBJ1-3; D is unresolved. The CDR3 totals 13 residues. The V end was cut by 10 bases, the J end by 9 bases, with 19 bases between. Germline V gene lookup returns CDR1 MNHNS and CDR2 SASEGT. The CDR3: CATKMEGRGTIYF. The CDR3 DNA sequence: TGTGCCACCAAAATGGAGGGCCGAGGCACCATATATTTT.

This sequence joins TRBV27 and TRBJ2-5; 12 positions agree with TRBD2. The CDR3 is 15 amino acids. Germline CDR1 and CDR2: MNHEY and SMNVEV (reference sequence). The trim removed 4 bases at V and 5 bases at J, leaving 5 bases unmatched. The CDR3 DNA reads as TGTGCCAGCAGTTCCGCTAGCGGGAGGGGGGAGACCCAGTACTTC. Translated, it gives CASSSASGRGETQYF.

This chain links TRBV10-3 with TRBJ2-5; D remains ambiguous. V was pared by 4 bases and J by 5 bases, with 5 bases between. The CDR3 contains 11 residues. Germline lookup yields CDR1 ENHRY and CDR2 SYGVKD. CDR3 sequence: CAISARETQYF. CDR3 DNA: TGTGCCATCAGTGCCCGTGAGACCCAGTACTTC.

The V call is TRBV28, the J call TRBJ2-5; the D gene is possibly TRBD2 (5 bases). CDR3 length: 14 amino acids. Germline-derived CDR1 and CDR2 are MDHEN and SYDVKM. The V end was cut by 5 bases, the J end by 6 bases, with 16 bases between. The CDR3 loop is CASSPYSSSQTQYF. CDR3 nucleotides: TGTGCCAGCAGTCCGTACTCTAGCTCCCAGACCCAGTACTTC. The complete variable domain, with remaining parts taken from reference TRBV28 and TRBJ2-5, reads DVKVTQSSRYLVKRTGEKVFLECVQDMDHENMFWYRQDPGLGLRLIYFSYDVKMKEKGDIPEGYSVSREKKERFSLILESASTNQTSMYLCASSPYSSSQTQYFGPGTRLLVL.

This clone was counted between two and nine times. This chain connects TRBV6-1 to TRBJ1-5; 8 nucleotides align to TRBD1. Per germline, CDR1 MNHNS and CDR2 SASEGT. Trimming removed 11 bases from V and 6 bases from J; junction bases left unmatched: 15. The CDR3 runs to 15 residues. CDR3 nucleotides: TGTGCCGCCGCCCTCGCCCCACAGGGGGGTCAGCCCCAGCATTTT. Its translation: CAAALAPQGGQPQHF.

This chain joins TRBV29-1 and TRBJ1-2; 9 bases align to TRBD1. The CDR3 has 12 residues. From germline, CDR1 is SQVTM and CDR2 ANQGSEA. V trimming: 3 bases; J trimming: 8 bases; junction bases outside the gene matches: 4. The CDR3 DNA follows: TGCAGCGTTGAGGTGGGACAGGGCGGCTACACCTTC. Its protein product is CSVEVGQGGYTF.

The chain has TRBV28 and TRBJ1-4; D unresolved. V lost 7 bases to trimming and J lost 0 bases, with 12 bases between them. The CDR3 spans 15 residues. From germline, CDR1 is MDHEN and CDR2 SYDVKM. The CDR3 protein is CASTPPLSTNEKLFF. CDR3 bases: TGTGCCAGCACCCCCCCGCTATCAACTAATGAAAAACTGTTTTTT.

This chain uses TRBV28 with TRBJ2-3, with TRBD2 as a possible D gene (6 bases). V lost 7 bases, J lost 5 bases, and 16 bases lay in between. The CDR3 runs 14 residues. Germline CDR1 MDHEN, CDR2 SYDVKM. Written as DNA, the CDR3 is TGTGCCAGCACCCTAGGAGGGCGCGGAGATACGCAGTATTTT. Protein product: CASTLGGRGDTQYF.

The chain links TRBV5-4 to TRBJ2-3, with D perhaps matching TRBD2 (5 bases). Trimming removed 6 bases from V and 2 bases from J, with 16 bases in between. Germline assignment: CDR1 SGHNT and CDR2 YYREEE (reference sequence). The CDR3 totals 15 residues. CDR3 sequence (DNA): TGTGCCAGCACAACCCCCGGGATTTTCACAGATACGCAGTATTTT. This translates into CASTTPGIFTDTQYF.

The chain employs TRBV6-5 and TRBJ1-1; D is possibly TRBD1 (5 bases). Germline loops: CDR1 MNHEY, CDR2 SVGAGI. CDR3 size: 12 residues. The V and J ends lost 8 bases and 0 bases respectively, with 7 bases between them. Here the CDR3 reads CASGALNTEAFF. DNA of the CDR3: TGTGCCAGCGGGGCCCTGAACACTGAAGCTTTCTTT.

V gene TRBV11-2 combines with J gene TRBJ2-1; 14 bases match TRBD2. This CDR3 region has 16 residues. The ends lost 4 bases at V and 7 bases at J; junction bases unmatched: 6. CDR1 and CDR2 from the germline V gene are SGHAT and FQNNGV. CDR3 residues: CASSSQGLAGVNEQFF. The CDR3 DNA sequence: TGTGCCAGCAGCTCCCAGGGACTAGCGGGAGTAAATGAGCAGTTCTTC.